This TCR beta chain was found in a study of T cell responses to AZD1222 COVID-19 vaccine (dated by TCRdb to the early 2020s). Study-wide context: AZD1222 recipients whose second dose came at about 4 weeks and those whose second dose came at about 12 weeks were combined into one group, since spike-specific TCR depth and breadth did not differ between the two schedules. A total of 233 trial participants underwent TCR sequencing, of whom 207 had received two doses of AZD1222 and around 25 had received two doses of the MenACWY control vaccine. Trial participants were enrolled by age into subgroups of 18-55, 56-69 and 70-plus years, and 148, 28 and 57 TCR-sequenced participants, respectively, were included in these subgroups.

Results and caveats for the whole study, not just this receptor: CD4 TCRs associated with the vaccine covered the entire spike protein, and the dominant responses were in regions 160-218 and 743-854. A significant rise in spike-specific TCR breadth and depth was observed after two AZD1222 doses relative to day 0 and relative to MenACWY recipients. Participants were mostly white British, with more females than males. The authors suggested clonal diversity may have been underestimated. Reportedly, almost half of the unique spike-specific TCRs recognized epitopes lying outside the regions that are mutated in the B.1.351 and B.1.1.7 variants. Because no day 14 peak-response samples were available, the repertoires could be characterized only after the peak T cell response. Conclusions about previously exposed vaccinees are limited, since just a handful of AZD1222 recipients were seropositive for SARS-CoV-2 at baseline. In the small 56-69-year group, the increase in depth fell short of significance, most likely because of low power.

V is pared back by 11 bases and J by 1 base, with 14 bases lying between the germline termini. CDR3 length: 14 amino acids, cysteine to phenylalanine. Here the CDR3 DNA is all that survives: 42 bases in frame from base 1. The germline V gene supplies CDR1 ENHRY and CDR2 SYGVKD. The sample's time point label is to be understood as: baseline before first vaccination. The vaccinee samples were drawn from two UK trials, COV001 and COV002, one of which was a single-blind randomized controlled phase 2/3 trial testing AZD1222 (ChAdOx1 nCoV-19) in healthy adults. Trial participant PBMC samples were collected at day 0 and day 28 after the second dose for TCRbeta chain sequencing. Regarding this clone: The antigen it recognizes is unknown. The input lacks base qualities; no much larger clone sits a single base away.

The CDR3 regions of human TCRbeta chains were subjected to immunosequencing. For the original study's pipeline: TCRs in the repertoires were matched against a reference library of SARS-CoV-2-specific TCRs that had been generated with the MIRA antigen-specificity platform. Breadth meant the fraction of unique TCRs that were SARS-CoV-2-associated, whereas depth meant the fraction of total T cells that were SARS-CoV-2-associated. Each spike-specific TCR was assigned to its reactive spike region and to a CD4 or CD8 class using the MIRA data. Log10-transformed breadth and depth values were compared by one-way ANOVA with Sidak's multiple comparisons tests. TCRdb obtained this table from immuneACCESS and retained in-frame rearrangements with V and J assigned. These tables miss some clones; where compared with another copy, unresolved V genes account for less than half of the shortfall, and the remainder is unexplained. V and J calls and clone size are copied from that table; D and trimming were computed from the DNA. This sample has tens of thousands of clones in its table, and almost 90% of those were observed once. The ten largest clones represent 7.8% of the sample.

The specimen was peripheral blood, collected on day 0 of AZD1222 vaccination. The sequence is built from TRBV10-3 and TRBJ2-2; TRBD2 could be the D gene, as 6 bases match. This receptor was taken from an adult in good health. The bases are TGTGCCGCTACGGGACTCCTGAACACCGGGGAGCTGTTTTTT. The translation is CAATGLLNTGELFF.